These T cell receptor beta chains were read from a single sample in a study of T cell changes during pregnancy in multiple sclerosis. Sequencing used immunoSEQ multiplex PCR; TCRdb keeps in-frame clones, though not all of them. In the table there are just under 65,000 clones, approximately 94% of which are singletons. The sequenced sample was CD8+ T cells from peripheral blood mononuclear cells, obtained in the second trimester of pregnancy. These receptors originate from a female donor with multiple sclerosis, enrolled in a pregnancy study. Both conserved end residues are part of each CDR3. The D gene is left open where the match is weak. Expanded clones get a size class; other rows say once, few or many, or leave the size out.

>NA|TRBJ1-2|TRBV6-1|NA
TGTGCCAGCAGTGAATTAGCGCGTAACTATGGCTACACCTTC
CASSELARNYGYTF
>NA|TRBJ2-3|TRBV27|TRBD1
TGTGCCAGCAGTTCCCTACGGACAGGGGTTGGCACAGATACGCAGTATTTT
CASSSLRTGVGTDTQYF
>NA|TRBJ2-1|TRBV5-1|TRBD2
TGCGCCAGCAGCCCGGGACTAGCGGGAGCCCACAATGAGCAGTTCTTC
CASSPGLAGAHNEQFF
>NA|TRBJ2-2|TRBV29-1|NA
TGCAGCGCCAGGGGGAACACCGGGGAGCTGTTTTTT
CSARGNTGELFF
>NA|TRBJ2-7|TRBV27|NA
TGTGCCAGCAGTAGGGGAGGGGGTTACGAGCAGTACTTC
CASSRGGGYEQYF
>NA|TRBJ2-7|TRBV4-1|TRBD1
TGCGCCAGCAGCCATACCGGGACAGGGGAATACGAGCAGTACTTC
CASSHTGTGEYEQYF
>NA|TRBJ2-5|TRBV7-9|TRBD1
TGTGCCAGCAGCTTATCGGCAGGGGGAGAGACCCAGTACTTC
CASSLSAGGETQYF
>NA|TRBJ2-3|TRBV14|NA
TGTGCCAGCAGCCAAGTGGCGGGGAGCACAGATACGCAGTATTTT
CASSQVAGSTDTQYF
>NA|TRBJ1-5|TRBV7-9|NA
TGTGCCAGCAGCTCCGCAGGATGGCAGCCCCAGCATTTT
CASSSAGWQPQHF
>NA|TRBJ2-7|TRBV27|NA
TGTGCCAGCGGCCTGGCCGAGCAGTACTTC
CASGLAEQYF
>NA|TRBJ2-7|TRBV4-1|NA
TGCGCCAGCAGCCCGACGGTAGGTCAGGTCTACGAGCAGTACTTC
CASSPTVGQVYEQYF
>NA|TRBJ1-1|TRBV14|NA
TGTGCCAGCAGCCCCGCCAGGGTAGGCCCCAGAAACACTGAAGCTTTCTTT
CASSPARVGPRNTEAFF
>NA|TRBJ2-5|TRBV15|NA
TGTGCCACCAGCAGGGGCCAGAGCCCTGAGACCCAGTACTTC
CATSRGQSPETQYF
>NA|TRBJ2-1|TRBV6-4|TRBD2
TGTGCCAGCAGTCGACTAGCGGGTACCTACAATGAGCAGTTCTTC
CASSRLAGTYNEQFF
>NA|TRBJ2-5|TRBV5-1|TRBD1
TGCGCCAGCAGCTTAGAAGGGGGCTATGAGACCCAGTACTTC
CASSLEGGYETQYF
>NA|TRBJ2-7|TRBV4-1|NA
TGCGCCAGCAGCCAAAGCAGGGGAGACTACGAGCAGTACTTC
CASSQSRGDYEQYF
>NA|TRBJ1-1|TRBV6-5|TRBD1
TGTGCCAGCATTCGGACAGGTTGGAACACTGAAGCTTTCTTT
CASIRTGWNTEAFF
>NA|TRBJ1-1|TRBV6-5|NA
TGTGCCGCCGGGGTCGCGGTGAACACTGAAGCTTTCTTT
CAAGVAVNTEAFF
>NA|TRBJ2-7|TRBV11-2|TRBD2
TGTGCCAGCAGCATAGCGGGAGTGTCGTACGAGCAGTACTTC
CASSIAGVSYEQYF
>NA|TRBJ2-7|TRBV4-2|TRBD2
TGTGCCAGCAGCCATTTAGCGGGAGATTACGAGCAGTACTTC
CASSHLAGDYEQYF
>NA|TRBJ2-5|TRBV5-1|NA
TGCGCCAGCAGCTTAGGGGTAGGGGGGGACCAAGAGACCCAGTACTTC
CASSLGVGGDQETQYF
>NA|TRBJ2-1|TRBV10-3|NA
TGTGCCATCAGTGAGGAGGAGGTCACCTACAATGAGCAGTTCTTC
CAISEEEVTYNEQFF
>NA|TRBJ2-7|TRBV7-6|TRBD2
TGTGCCAGCAGCTTATGGCAAACTAGCGGCCCTTACGAGCAGTACTTC
CASSLWQTSGPYEQYF
>NA|TRBJ2-1|TRBV18|TRBD2
TGTGCCAGCTCACCAACTGGCGGGAGCTCCTACAATGAGCAGTTCTTC
CASSPTGGSSYNEQFF
>NA|TRBJ1-5|TRBV27|TRBD1
TGTGCCAGCAGTTCCCGGGACAGGGGCAATCAGCCCCAGCATTTT
CASSSRDRGNQPQHF
>NA|TRBJ2-2|TRBV7-9|TRBD1
TGTGCCAGCAGCGCCCCGGACAGGGGGCCCGCGAACACCGGGGAGCTGTTTTTT
CASSAPDRGPANTGELFF
>NA|TRBJ2-7|TRBV27|TRBD2
TGTGCCAGCAGTTGGTCTAGCGGGAGCTCCTACGAGCAGTACTTC
CASSWSSGSSYEQYF
>NA|TRBJ2-1|TRBV5-1|TRBD2
TGCGCCAGCAGCAGGACTAGCGGCGATGAGCAGTTCTTC
CASSRTSGDEQFF
>NA|TRBJ1-1|TRBV19|TRBD1
TGTGCCAGTAGACAGGGGTGGGGCACTGAAGCTTTCTTT
CASRQGWGTEAFF
>NA|TRBJ2-7|TRBV7-2|TRBD2
TGTGCCAGCAGCTTCTACGGGCGGACTAGCGGGTTCTCCTACGAGCAGTACTTC
CASSFYGRTSGFSYEQYF
>NA|TRBJ2-1|TRBV9|TRBD2
TGTGCCAGCAGCGGCGGACTAGCGGCCAATGAGCAGTTCTTC
CASSGGLAANEQFF
>NA|TRBJ2-1|TRBV4-1|TRBD2
TGCGCCAGCAGTAAGACTAGCGGGAGCCTCTCCTACAATGAGCAGTTCTTC
CASSKTSGSLSYNEQFF
>NA|TRBJ2-1|TRBV28|TRBD2
TGTGCCAGCAGTAATAATCTAGCGGGAGGGCTCAATGAGCAGTTCTTC
CASSNNLAGGLNEQFF
>NA|TRBJ1-1|TRBV5-6|NA
TGTGCCAGCAGCGTGGGGTCCCGAGGAACTGAAGCTTTCTTT
CASSVGSRGTEAFF
>NA|TRBJ1-2|TRBV27|NA
TGTGCCAGCAGTTTCAATAGGGGCTATGGCTACACCTTC
CASSFNRGYGYTF
>NA|TRBJ2-7|TRBV7-3|NA
TGTGCCAGCAGCTTATCTCAGGGTGGGGACGAGCAGTACTTC
CASSLSQGGDEQYF
>NA|TRBJ2-6|TRBV15|NA
TGTGCCACCAGCAGAGACAGGGCCTCTGGGGCCAACGTCCTGACTTTC
CATSRDRASGANVLTF
>NA|TRBJ2-1|TRBV14|NA
TGTGCCAGCAGCCAACGGGCGGGGAGGGTAGGGGGCAATGAGCAGTTCTTC
CASSQRAGRVGGNEQFF
>NA|TRBJ2-1|TRBV7-8|TRBD1
TGTGCCAGCAGCTTACGGACAGGGGGCCACAATGAGCAGTTCTTC
CASSLRTGGHNEQFF
>NA|TRBJ2-7|TRBV30|TRBD2
TGTGCCTACGGGGGGACTAGCGTGGCCTACGAGCAGTACTTC
CAYGGTSVAYEQYF
>NA|TRBJ2-7|TRBV4-1|NA
TGCGCCAGCAGCCAAGGCGGGGATTACGAGCAGTACTTC
CASSQGGDYEQYF
>once|TRBJ2-1|TRBV19|TRBD2
TGTGCCAGTAGACTAGCGGGAGGGATCAATGAGCAGTTCTTC
CASRLAGGINEQFF
>NA|TRBJ2-7|TRBV7-6|TRBD2
TGTGCCAGCTCCTTAGGTGCGGGAGGTTCCTACGAGCAGTACTTC
CASSLGAGGSYEQYF
>NA|TRBJ2-3|TRBV4-3|NA
TGCGCCAGCAGCCAAAGTATCGCCGGGACATTTCGAAGTGATACGCAGTATTTT
CASSQSIAGTFRSDTQYF
>NA|TRBJ2-2|TRBV11-2|TRBD2
TGTGCCAGCAGCCCGCGGGAGAGGAACACCGGGGAGCTGTTTTTT
CASSPRERNTGELFF
>NA|TRBJ2-5|TRBV27|TRBD1
TGTGCCAGCAGTGCCCTGGACAGGTTTGAGACCCAGTACTTC
CASSALDRFETQYF
>NA|TRBJ2-7|TRBV4-3|NA
TGCGCCAGCAGCCTAACTAGGGCCGTCTCCTACGAGCAGTACTTC
CASSLTRAVSYEQYF
>NA|TRBJ2-7|TRBV21-1|NA
TGTGCCAGCAGCACAAGACAGGGGTCTGTCCTCTACGAGCAGTACTTC
CASSTRQGSVLYEQYF
>NA|TRBJ2-3|TRBV29-1|NA
TGCAGCGTTGATACGGGTTTGGCCACAGATACGCAGTATTTT
CSVDTGLATDTQYF
>NA|TRBJ1-5|TRBV30|NA
TGTGCCTGGAGTAGCCCGAGCAATCAGCCCCAGCATTTT
CAWSSPSNQPQHF
>NA|TRBJ2-7|TRBV4-1|TRBD1
TGCGCCAGCAGCCAAGGGACAGGGACCAGCGAGCAGTACTTC
CASSQGTGTSEQYF
>NA|TRBJ1-4|TRBV27|NA
TGTGCCAGCAGTTTATCAGGGGGAAGGACTGAAAAACTGTTTTTT
CASSLSGGRTEKLFF
>once|TRBJ2-3|TRBV27|TRBD2
TGTGCCAGCCGCGTCGGGACTATTTACACAGATACGCAGTATTTT
CASRVGTIYTDTQYF